This TCR beta chain originates from a study of response to subunit inactivated influenza vaccine. A single record per CDR3 protein comes from TCRdb applying MiXCR to the RT-PCR reads. Among roughly 550,000 distinct CDR3 sequences, approximately 20% were seen once, and the ten largest hold about 2.8%. Trimming took 6 bases from V and 7 from J; bases not matched to a gene: 11. Germline CDR1 DFQATT, CDR2 SNEGSKA (reference sequence). The CDR3 is made up of 13 amino acids. As regards this clonotype: Its antigen remains unidentified.

General study results and limits: The authors suggested that few new T cells are recruited per seasonal influenza vaccination.

This sample was shared with a second study, whose subject was T cells expressing NK-cell markers. That paper notes: UMIs were included in TCR beta cDNA generated by 5'RACE template switching. Among eight sequenced donors, seven carried HCMV seropositivity while one was seronegative. One observes that, in several donors, these clonotypes were also the leading ones within the CD3+CD56-NKG2C+ fraction.

This chain links TRBV20-1 with TRBJ1-1; 7 bases fit TRBD1. The receptor was isolated from a man in his forties or fifties who received an inactivated influenza vaccine. Material: CD4+ T cells sorted from PBMCs, obtained roughly 12 days after vaccination. CDR3: CSASTGQRNEAFF. CDR3 sequence (DNA): TGCAGTGCGTCAACGGGACAGCGGAATGAAGCTTTCTTT.